This TCR beta chain originates from a study of CD8 T cells in ankylosing spondylitis. Worth noting for this clonotype: As yet, its antigen is unknown.

MiXCR was run by TCRdb on the 5' RACE reads, yielding one entry per CDR3 protein. The table records under 950,000 distinct CDR3 sequences, around 17% of them present only once. The CDR3 loop spans 12 amino acids. Germline values: CDR1 SQVTM, CDR2 ANQGSEA. Between the trimmed V and J ends, which lost 4 bases and 9 bases, there was a span of 13 bases. Overall study findings and caveats: What seemed typical of ankylosing spondylitis blood was a TCR beta motif built from about 8 highly homologous variants.

The sequence came from a male donor with ankylosing spondylitis. Material for sequencing was blood, either unsorted or a sorted T cell fraction (not recorded which). V gene TRBV29-1 combines with J gene TRBJ2-1; no reliable D call. The DNA for the CDR3 is TGCAGCGTTGGTCCCGATCGCGGTGAGCAGTTCTTC. Amino acid sequence: CSVGPDRGEQFF.